The 11 T cell receptor beta chains presented below share a single source sample, sequenced in a study of follicular helper T cells after annual influenza vaccination. Time point given: 2014-2015 season, pre-vaccination. Method: immunoSEQ multiplex PCR; TCRdb's copy keeps in-frame clones and lacks some. Of several thousand clones listed, around 82% were seen once; the top ten hold 0.9% to 1.2%. Material: CXCR5+ CD38- circulating T follicular helper cells from blood, obtained on the day of influenza vaccination. The sample's subset: circulating Tfh, non-naive CD4+CXCR5+PD-1+ (ICOS+CD38+ or ICOS-CD38-). Receptor source: an adult who received the influenza vaccine.

This chain connects TRBV30 to TRBJ1-1, with D possibly being TRBD1 (5 bases). Per the germline V gene, CDR1 is GTSNPN and CDR2 is SVGIG (reference sequence). CDR3 size: 13 residues. V gave up 1 base and J gave up 3 bases, with 9 bases separating them. CDR3 DNA sequence: TGTGCCTGGAGTGGCGACAGACACACTGAAGCTTTCTTT. Protein: CAWSGDRHTEAFF.

The chain has TRBV10-3 and TRBJ1-2; 7 bases are shared with TRBD1. This CDR3 comprises 12 residues. Germline V gene sequence: CDR1 ENHRY, CDR2 SYGVKD. Trimming removed 4 bases from V and 6 bases from J; junction bases left unmatched: 2. The DNA of the CDR3 is TGTGCCATCAGTGGAACAGGGGATGGCTACACCTTC. Protein sequence: CAISGTGDGYTF.

The chain links TRBV7-6 to TRBJ1-3; D is ambiguous. V was cut by 1 base and J by 0 bases, with 7 bases left in between. The germline V gene has CDR1 SGHVS and CDR2 FNYEAQ. The CDR3 is 15 residues long. CDR3 DNA: TGTGCCAGCAGCTTAGGTGGCTTCTCTGGAAACACCATATATTTT. As protein: CASSLGGFSGNTIYF.

V and J are TRBV19 and TRBJ2-2; 15 nucleotides agree with TRBD2. Germline V gene sequence: CDR1 LNHDA, CDR2 SQIVND (reference sequence). The CDR3 totals 16 residues. J lost 7 bases, V lost 8 bases, and 8 bases had no gene match. As DNA, the CDR3 is TGTGCCAGTGGCGGACTAGCGGGGGGGCCTAACGGGGAGCTGTTTTTT. This encodes CASGGLAGGPNGELFF.

J is TRBJ2-3 and V is TRBV19; 8 nucleotides align to TRBD2. The V gene's germline CDR1 is LNHDA and CDR2 SQIVND (reference sequence). The CDR3 runs 19 residues. The V gene end was trimmed by 5 bases and the J gene end by 2 bases; junction bases not matched to a gene: 18. The CDR3 DNA reads TGTGCCAGTAGTCTGATGAGCGGGGGCCGCGGGTTATACACAGATACGCAGTATTTT. Protein sequence: CASSLMSGGRGLYTDTQYF.

The V gene is TRBV5-1, the J gene TRBJ2-5, with D maybe TRBD1 (8 bases). Trimming cost V 4 bases and J 5 bases, with 15 bases left between them. Germline CDR1 is SGHRS and CDR2 is YFSETQ. The CDR3 loop spans 14 amino acids. In DNA form, the CDR3 reads TGCGCCAGCAGCCCTGGACAGGGAGGGGAGACCCAGTACTTC. Residues: CASSPGQGGETQYF.

J is TRBJ1-5 and V is TRBV19; TRBD1 matches 8 bases. Trimming cost V 6 bases and J 5 bases; bases outside gene matches: 9. CDR1 is LNHDA and CDR2 is SQIVND in the germline V gene (reference sequence). This CDR3 is built from 15 residues. CDR3 nucleotide sequence: TGTGCCAGTAGCCGGACAGGGAGGGACCATCAGCCCCAGCATTTT. It specifies CASSRTGRDHQPQHF.

This clone appeared a few times. The CDR3 bases are TGTGCCAGCAGTACCCCGACCGTCAGGACGTCGCAGTACTTC. This encodes CASSTPTVRTSQYF. The rearrangement links TRBV28 to TRBJ2-7, with D unclear. The CDR3 loop spans 14 amino acids. Germline assignment: CDR1 MDHEN and CDR2 SYDVKM. Trimming pared 5 bases from V and 9 bases from J, leaving 20 bases between. The variable domain in full, completed from reference TRBV28 and TRBJ2-7, reads DVKVTQSSRYLVKRTGEKVFLECVQDMDHENMFWYRQDPGLGLRLIYFSYDVKMKEKGDIPEGYSVSREKKERFSLILESASTNQTSMYLCASSTPTVRTSQYFGPGTRLTVT.

The chain joins TRBV6-1 to TRBJ2-7, with 7 bases identical to TRBD1. The CDR3 is 13 amino acids. Unmatched junction bases numbered 6, after V lost 6 bases and J lost 4 bases. Per the germline V gene, CDR1 is MNHNS and CDR2 is SASEGT. As DNA, the CDR3 is TGTGCCAGCAGACTCCGGGACAGTTACGAGCAGTACTTC. Encoded protein: CASRLRDSYEQYF.

The chain links TRBV18 to TRBJ2-3; D uncertain. The V gene lost 3 bases and the J gene lost 2 bases, with 6 bases spanning the gap. Germline-derived CDR1 and CDR2 are KGHSH and LQKENI. The CDR3 length is 13 residues. The CDR3 DNA reads TGTGCCAGCTCACCCGGCACCACAGATACGCAGTATTTT. Translating it yields CASSPGTTDTQYF.

V is TRBV6-4 and J is TRBJ1-1; D not certain. The CDR3 totals 15 residues. The ends were cut back, 3 bases at V and 4 bases at J, with 15 bases in the middle. The germline gives CDR1 MRHNA, CDR2 SNTAGT. CDR3 sequence (DNA): TGTGCCAGCAGTGATTCGACGGTTCGGGGCACTGAAGCTTTCTTT. This translates into CASSDSTVRGTEAFF.